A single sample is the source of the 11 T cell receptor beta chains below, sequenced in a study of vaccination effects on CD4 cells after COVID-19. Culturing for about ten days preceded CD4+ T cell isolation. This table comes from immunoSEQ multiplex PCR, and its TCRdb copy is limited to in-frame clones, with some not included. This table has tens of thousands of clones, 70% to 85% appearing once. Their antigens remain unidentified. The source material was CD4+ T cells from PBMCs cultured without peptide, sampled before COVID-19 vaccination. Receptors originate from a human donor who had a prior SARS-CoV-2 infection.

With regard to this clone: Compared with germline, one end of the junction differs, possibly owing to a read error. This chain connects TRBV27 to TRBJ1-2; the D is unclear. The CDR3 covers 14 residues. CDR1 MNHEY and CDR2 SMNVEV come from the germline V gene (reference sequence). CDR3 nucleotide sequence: TGTGCCAGCAGTTTATCAGGGATAGGGTTCATGGCGTCCTTC. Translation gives CASSLSGIGFMASF.

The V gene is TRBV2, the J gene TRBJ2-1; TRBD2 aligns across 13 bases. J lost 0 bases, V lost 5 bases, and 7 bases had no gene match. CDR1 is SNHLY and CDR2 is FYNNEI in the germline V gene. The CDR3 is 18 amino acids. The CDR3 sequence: CASSSGTSGASSYNEQFF. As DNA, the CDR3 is TGTGCCAGCAGTTCCGGGACTAGCGGGGCGAGCTCCTACAATGAGCAGTTCTTC.

CDR3 sequence: CASTFVGASYNEQFF. The CDR3 region has the DNA TGTGCCAGCACCTTTGTGGGGGCAAGCTACAATGAGCAGTTCTTC. The chain recombines TRBV6-5 with TRBJ2-1, with D possibly being TRBD1 (6 bases). Trimming stripped 7 bases from V and 3 bases from J, with 16 bases between. Per the germline V gene, CDR1 is MNHEY and CDR2 is SVGAGI. CDR3 length: 15 residues.

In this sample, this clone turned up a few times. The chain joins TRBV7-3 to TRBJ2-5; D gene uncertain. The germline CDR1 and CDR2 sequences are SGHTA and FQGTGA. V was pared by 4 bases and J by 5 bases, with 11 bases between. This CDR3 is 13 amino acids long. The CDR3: CASSSGVGETQYF. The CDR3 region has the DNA TGTGCCAGCAGCTCCGGTGTGGGTGAGACCCAGTACTTC.

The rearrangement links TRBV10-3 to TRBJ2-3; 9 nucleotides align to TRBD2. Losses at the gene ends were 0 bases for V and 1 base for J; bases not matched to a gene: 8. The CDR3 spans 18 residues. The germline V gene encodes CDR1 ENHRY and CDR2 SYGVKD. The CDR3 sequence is CAISESTQGGGGTDTQYF. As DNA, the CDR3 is TGTGCCATCAGTGAGTCGACTCAGGGCGGGGGGGGCACAGATACGCAGTATTTT.

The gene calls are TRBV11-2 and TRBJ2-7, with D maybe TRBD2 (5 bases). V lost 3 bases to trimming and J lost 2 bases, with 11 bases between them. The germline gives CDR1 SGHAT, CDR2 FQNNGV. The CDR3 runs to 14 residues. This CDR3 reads CASSFLRGPYEQYF. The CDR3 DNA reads TGTGCCAGCAGCTTCCTCCGGGGTCCCTACGAGCAGTACTTC.

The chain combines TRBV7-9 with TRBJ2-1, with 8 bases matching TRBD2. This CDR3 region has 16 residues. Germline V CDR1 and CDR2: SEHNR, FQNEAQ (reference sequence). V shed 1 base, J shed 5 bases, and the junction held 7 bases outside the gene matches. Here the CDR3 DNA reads TGTGCCAGCAGCTTAGGATGGCGCGGGAGGAACAATGAGCAGTTCTTC. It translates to CASSLGWRGRNNEQFF.

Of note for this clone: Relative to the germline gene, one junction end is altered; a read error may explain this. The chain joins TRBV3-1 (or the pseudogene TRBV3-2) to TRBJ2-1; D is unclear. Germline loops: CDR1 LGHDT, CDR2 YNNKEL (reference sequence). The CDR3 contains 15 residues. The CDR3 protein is CASSQEPNSYNEQFF. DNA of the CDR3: TGTGCCAGCAGTCAAGAACCCAACAGCTACAATGAGCAGTTCTTC.

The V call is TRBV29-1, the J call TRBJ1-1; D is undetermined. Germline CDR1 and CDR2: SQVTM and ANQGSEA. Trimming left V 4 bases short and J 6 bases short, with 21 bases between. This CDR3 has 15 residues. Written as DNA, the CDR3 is TGCAGCGTTGCATGTTGGGCTAGTATTCTGTCTGAAGCTTTCTTT. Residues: CSVACWASILSEAFF.

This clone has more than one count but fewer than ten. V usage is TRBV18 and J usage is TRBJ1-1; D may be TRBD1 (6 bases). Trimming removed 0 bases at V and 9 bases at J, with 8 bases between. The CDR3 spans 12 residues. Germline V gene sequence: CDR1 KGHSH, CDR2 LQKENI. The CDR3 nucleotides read TGTGCCAGCTCACCACCCACAGGGAAAGCTTTCTTT. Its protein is CASSPPTGKAFF.

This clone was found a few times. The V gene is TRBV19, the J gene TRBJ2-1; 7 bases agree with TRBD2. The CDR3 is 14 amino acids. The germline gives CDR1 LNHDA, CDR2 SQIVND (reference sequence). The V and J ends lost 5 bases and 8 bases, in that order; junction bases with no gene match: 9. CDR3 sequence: CASSQSGNWDEQFF. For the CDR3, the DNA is TGTGCCAGTAGTCAAAGCGGGAATTGGGATGAGCAGTTCTTC.